The 18 T cell receptor beta chains given below trace back to one sample, sequenced in a study of control samples from healthy donors and cancer patients. Profiling relied on immunoSEQ multiplex PCR, and the TCRdb table lists in-frame clones only, not all of them. This table holds approximately 100,000 clones, roughly four fifths found once. Material: blood. Source of these receptors: a man aged 60 to 75 in good health.

The chain carries TRBV19 and TRBJ1-4, with 9 positions matching TRBD1. The germline V gene encodes CDR1 LNHDA and CDR2 SQIVND (reference sequence). Trimming took 10 bases from V and 7 from J; bases not matched to a gene: 10. The CDR3 covers 14 residues. CDR3 nucleotides: TGTGCCAATCTTGCACAGGGGGCAGGTGAAAAACTGTTTTTT. Its protein product is CANLAQGAGEKLFF.

The chain combines TRBV11-1 with TRBJ1-1; no clear D gene. The CDR3 is 15 residues long. V dropped 2 bases and J dropped 1 base, with 11 bases sitting between them. Germline CDR1 SGHAT, CDR2 FQDESV (reference sequence). The CDR3 here is CASSLQSWGNTEAFF. As DNA, the CDR3 is TGTGCCAGCAGCTTACAAAGCTGGGGGAACACTGAAGCTTTCTTT.

The V call is TRBV7-3, the J call TRBJ2-3; 12 bases are shared with TRBD2. This CDR3 contains 16 residues. V trimming: 4 bases; J trimming: 5 bases; junction bases outside the gene matches: 7. In germline, CDR1 is SGHTA, CDR2 FQGTGA. The DNA for the CDR3 is TGTGCCAGCAGCTCTGGGACTAGCGGGTATGGAGATACGCAGTATTTT. Residues: CASSSGTSGYGDTQYF.

This chain links TRBV19 with TRBJ2-2; 8 bases are shared with TRBD2. J was trimmed by 5 bases and V by 9 bases; bases with no gene match: 11. Per the germline V gene, CDR1 is LNHDA and CDR2 is SQIVND (reference sequence). This CDR3 is built from 15 residues. As DNA, the CDR3 is TGTGCCAGCCAGCCCACTAGCGGCTTTACCGGGGAGCTGTTTTTT. Its protein is CASQPTSGFTGELFF.

The chain is built from TRBV27 and TRBJ1-1, with 7 bases fitting TRBD1. This CDR3 spans 14 amino acids. The V and J ends lost 9 bases and 1 base, in that order; junction bases with no gene match: 8. Germline V gene data show CDR1 as MNHEY and CDR2 as SMNVEV (reference sequence). The CDR3 DNA sequence: TGTGCCAGTACCACAGGGGCGAAGAACACTGAAGCTTTCTTT. It yields the protein CASTTGAKNTEAFF.

V usage is TRBV5-1 and J usage is TRBJ2-6; possibly TRBD1 or TRBD2 for D (5 bases each). The CDR3 is made up of 13 amino acids. CDR1 and CDR2 (germline): SGHRS, YFSETQ. The V end was cut by 4 bases, the J end by 6 bases, with 8 bases between. DNA for the CDR3: TGCGCCAGCAGCAGGGACCAGGCCAACGTCCTGACTTTC. It is translated as CASSRDQANVLTF.

The chain couples TRBV18 to TRBJ1-2, with a possible D match to TRBD1 (6 bases). The V gene lost 3 bases and the J gene lost 6 bases, with 11 bases spanning the gap. CDR1 is KGHSH, CDR2 LQKENI, per germline. The CDR3 contains 13 residues. CDR3 DNA: TGTGCCAGCTCACCGAGGACAGACGATGGCTACACCTTC. The encoded protein is CASSPRTDDGYTF.

The J gene is TRBJ2-5, the V gene TRBV9, with D possibly called TRBD1 or TRBD2 (5 bases each). Per germline, CDR1 SGDLS and CDR2 YYNGEE. There are 14 residues in the CDR3. V gave up 4 bases and J gave up 1 base, with 11 bases separating them. The CDR3 DNA reads as TGTGCCAGCAGCCCCGGGACGGGCCAAGAGACCCAGTACTTC. It is translated as CASSPGTGQETQYF.

This clone has only a few counts. The V call is TRBV6-1, the J call TRBJ1-5, with TRBD1 as a possible D gene (5 bases). The CDR3 sequence is 16 residues long. Germline CDR1 reads MNHNS; CDR2 reads SASEGT. Trimming removed 4 bases at V and 1 base at J, with 14 bases between. CDR3 amino acids: CASSAQGGFSNQPQHF. The CDR3 nucleotides are TGTGCCAGCAGTGCTCAGGGTGGATTCAGCAATCAGCCCCAGCATTTT.

The chain employs TRBV30 and TRBJ1-5; possibly TRBD1 for D (5 bases). The CDR3 totals 15 residues. The germline V and J ends were trimmed by 3 bases and 4 bases, with 16 bases remaining between them. The germline CDR1 and CDR2 sequences are GTSNPN and SVGIG (reference sequence). The CDR3 nucleotides read TGTGCCTGGAGGGGACCCAACAGGAATAATCAGCCCCAGCATTTT. This sequence encodes CAWRGPNRNNQPQHF.

The chain couples TRBV28 to TRBJ1-1; D is perhaps TRBD1 (5 bases). Germline values: CDR1 MDHEN, CDR2 SYDVKM. The CDR3 length is 14 residues. The germline V and J ends were trimmed by 7 bases and 6 bases, with 18 bases remaining between them. The CDR3 is CASTPSGGLAEAFF. Here the CDR3 DNA reads TGTGCCAGCACCCCCTCGGGGGGTTTAGCTGAAGCTTTCTTT.

This clone was detected once. The chain employs TRBV6-2 or TRBV6-3 and TRBJ1-5; 11 bases align to TRBD1. This CDR3 spans 15 amino acids. Germline assignment: CDR1 MNHEY and CDR2 SVGEGT. V trimming: 6 bases; J trimming: 16 bases; junction bases outside the gene matches: 17. CDR3 DNA sequence: TGTGCCAGCAGCGACGGGACAGGGGGAGATCAGCCCCCTCATTTT. Translated, it gives CASSDGTGGDQPPHF.

This clone was recorded a few times. This chain joins TRBV28 and TRBJ1-6; D uncertain. V was shortened by 6 bases and J by 7 bases, with 10 bases between the two germline ends. CDR1 and CDR2 (germline): MDHEN, SYDVKM. There are 13 residues in the CDR3. Written as DNA, the CDR3 is TGTGCCAGCAGGATGGACCGAAATTCACCCCTCCACTTT. Protein sequence: CASRMDRNSPLHF. Filled out from reference TRBV28 and TRBJ1-6, the complete variable domain reads DVKVTQSSRYLVKRTGEKVFLECVQDMDHENMFWYRQDPGLGLRLIYFSYDVKMKEKGDIPEGYSVSREKKERFSLILESASTNQTSMYLCASRMDRNSPLHFGNGTRLTVT.

This clone has only a few counts. V and J are TRBV11-3 and TRBJ2-5, with D maybe TRBD2 (6 bases). CDR1 is SGHNT, CDR2 YENEEA, per germline. This CDR3 comprises 13 residues. Between the trimmed V and J ends, which lost 1 base and 9 bases, there was a span of 12 bases. This CDR3 is CASSLGGVEAQYF. CDR3 bases: TGTGCCAGCAGCTTAGGCGGGGTTGAGGCCCAGTACTTC.

CDR3 in DNA: TGTGCCAGCAGTTTATATAGGGTCGAAAAACTGTTTTTT. Translating it yields CASSLYRVEKLFF. The V and J genes are TRBV28 and TRBJ1-4; D not resolved. Germline CDR1 is MDHEN and CDR2 is SYDVKM. The germline V and J ends were trimmed by 1 base and 8 bases, with 8 bases remaining between them. The CDR3 runs to 13 residues. Based on the CDR3 plus reference TRBV28 and TRBJ1-4, the full variable domain is DVKVTQSSRYLVKRTGEKVFLECVQDMDHENMFWYRQDPGLGLRLIYFSYDVKMKEKGDIPEGYSVSREKKERFSLILESASTNQTSMYLCASSLYRVEKLFFGSGTQLSVL.

V and J are TRBV15 and TRBJ2-5; 11 nucleotides agree with TRBD2. Germline assignment: CDR1 LNHNV and CDR2 YYDKDF (reference sequence). V lost 5 bases and J lost 2; bases outside the gene matches: 13. CDR3 size: 18 residues. The CDR3: CATSSRLAGLNKQETQYF. DNA for the CDR3: TGTGCCACCAGCTCTCGACTAGCGGGGTTAAATAAACAAGAGACCCAGTACTTC.

The chain combines TRBV7-9 with TRBJ2-7, with D possibly matching TRBD2 (5 bases). Trimming cost V 5 bases and J 1 base, with 15 bases left between them. The CDR3 extends over 15 amino acids. CDR1 is SEHNR, CDR2 FQNEAQ, per germline (reference sequence). CDR3 nucleotide sequence: TGTGCCAGCAGCCCTGAGGGCACATCTTCCTACGAGCAGTACTTC. Its translation: CASSPEGTSSYEQYF.

The rearrangement joins TRBV27 to TRBJ2-5; D not resolved. Deletions cut 0 bases from V and 5 bases from J, with 7 bases between. From germline, CDR1 is MNHEY and CDR2 SMNVEV (reference sequence). This CDR3 has 13 amino acids. This CDR3 reads CASSLSKVETQYF. The DNA of the CDR3 is TGTGCCAGCAGTTTATCGAAGGTTGAGACCCAGTACTTC.